This T cell receptor (beta chain) comes out of a study of shared clonotypes between healthy human individuals. The CDR3 contains 15 residues. In germline, CDR1 is MDHEN, CDR2 SYDVKM. J lost 8 bases, V lost 10 bases, and 16 bases had no gene match. Each subset's genomic DNA was shared equally among a number of immunoSEQ plates. Profiling relied on immunoSEQ multiplex PCR, and the TCRdb table lists in-frame clones only, not all of them. The sample records approximately 2,000,000 clones, under 95% being singletons. The chain employs TRBV28 and TRBJ1-3; 8 nucleotides line up with TRBD1. The sample comprised naive CD4+ T cells from PBMCs. Stated subset: CD45RA+ positively selected. This TCR was sampled from a man younger than 35 in good health. Some clones in this sample may be carry-over from other donors' samples. The CDR3 reads CATIGQGPVLDTIYF. CDR3 nucleotides: TGTGCCACCATTGGACAGGGCCCGGTACTAGACACCATATATTTT.